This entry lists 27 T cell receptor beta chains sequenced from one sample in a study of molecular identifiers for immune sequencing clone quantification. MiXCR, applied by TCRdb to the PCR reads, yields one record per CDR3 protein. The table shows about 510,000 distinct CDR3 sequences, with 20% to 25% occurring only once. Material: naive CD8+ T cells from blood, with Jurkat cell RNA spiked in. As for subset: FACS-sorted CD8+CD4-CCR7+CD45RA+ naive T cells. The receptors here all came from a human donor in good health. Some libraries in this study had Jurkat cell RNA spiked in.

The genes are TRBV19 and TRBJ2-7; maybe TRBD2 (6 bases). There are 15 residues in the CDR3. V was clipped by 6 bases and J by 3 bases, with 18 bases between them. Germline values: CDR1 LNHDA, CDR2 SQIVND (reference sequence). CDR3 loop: CASSRGGHSFYEQYF. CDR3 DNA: TGTGCCAGTAGCAGAGGAGGGCATAGCTTCTACGAGCAGTACTTC.

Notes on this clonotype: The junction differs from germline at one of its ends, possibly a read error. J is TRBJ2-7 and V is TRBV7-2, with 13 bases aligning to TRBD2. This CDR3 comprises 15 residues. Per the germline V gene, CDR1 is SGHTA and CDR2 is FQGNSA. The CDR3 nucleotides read TGTGCCGGCAGCCGAACTAGCGGGGGGGGCTACGAGCAGTACTTC. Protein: CAGSRTSGGGYEQYF.

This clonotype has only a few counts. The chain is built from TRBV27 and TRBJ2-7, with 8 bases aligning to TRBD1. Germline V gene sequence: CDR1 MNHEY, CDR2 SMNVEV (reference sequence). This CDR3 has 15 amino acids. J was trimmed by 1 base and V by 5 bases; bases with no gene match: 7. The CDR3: CASSHRGRSSYEQYF. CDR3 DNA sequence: TGTGCCAGCAGTCACAGGGGGAGATCTTCCTACGAGCAGTACTTC.

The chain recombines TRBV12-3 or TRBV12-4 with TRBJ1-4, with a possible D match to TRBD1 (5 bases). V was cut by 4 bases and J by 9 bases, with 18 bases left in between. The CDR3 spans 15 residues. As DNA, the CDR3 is TGTGCCAGCAGTTCCCCAGGGATTGGGAGTAAAAAACTGTTTTTT. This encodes CASSSPGIGSKKLFF.

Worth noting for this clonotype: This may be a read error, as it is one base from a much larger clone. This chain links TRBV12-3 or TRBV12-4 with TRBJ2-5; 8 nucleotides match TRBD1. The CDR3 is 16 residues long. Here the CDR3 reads CVSSPSWDRSEETQYF. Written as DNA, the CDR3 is TGTGTCAGCAGTCCCTCTTGGGACAGGTCAGAAGAGACCCAGTACTTC.

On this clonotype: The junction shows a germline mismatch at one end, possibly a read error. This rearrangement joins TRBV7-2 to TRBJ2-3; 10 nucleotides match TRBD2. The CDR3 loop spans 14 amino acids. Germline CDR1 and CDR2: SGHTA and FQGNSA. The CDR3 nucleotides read TGTGCCAGCAGCAGGACTAGCGGCACAGGTACGCAGTATTTT. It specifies CASSRTSGTGTQYF.

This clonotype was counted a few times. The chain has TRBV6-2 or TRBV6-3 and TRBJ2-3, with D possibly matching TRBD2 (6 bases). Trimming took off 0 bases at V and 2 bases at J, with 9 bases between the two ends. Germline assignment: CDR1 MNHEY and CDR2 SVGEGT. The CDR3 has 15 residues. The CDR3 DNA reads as TGTGCCAGCAGTTACTCAGGCGGGGACACAGATACGCAGTATTTT. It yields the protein CASSYSGGDTDTQYF.

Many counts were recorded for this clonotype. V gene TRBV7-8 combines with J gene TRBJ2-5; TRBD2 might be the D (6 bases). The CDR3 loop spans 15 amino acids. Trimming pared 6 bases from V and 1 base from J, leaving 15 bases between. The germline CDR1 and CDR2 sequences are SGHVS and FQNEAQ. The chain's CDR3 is CASSLPGGAQETQYF. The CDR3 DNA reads TGTGCCAGCAGTTTGCCGGGCGGGGCCCAAGAGACCCAGTACTTC.

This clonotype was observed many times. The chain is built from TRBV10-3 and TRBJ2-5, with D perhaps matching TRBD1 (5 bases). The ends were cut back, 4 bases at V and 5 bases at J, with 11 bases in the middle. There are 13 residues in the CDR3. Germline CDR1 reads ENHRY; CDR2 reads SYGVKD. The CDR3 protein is CAISVGGAETQYF. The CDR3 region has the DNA TGTGCCATCAGTGTTGGTGGGGCCGAGACCCAGTACTTC.

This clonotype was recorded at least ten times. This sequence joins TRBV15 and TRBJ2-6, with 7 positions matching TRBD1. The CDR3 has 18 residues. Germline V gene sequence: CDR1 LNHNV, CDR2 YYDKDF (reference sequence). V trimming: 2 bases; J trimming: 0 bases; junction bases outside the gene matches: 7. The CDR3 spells CATSRPGQESSGANVLTF. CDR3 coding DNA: TGTGCCACCAGCAGACCCGGACAGGAATCCTCTGGGGCCAACGTCCTGACTTTC.

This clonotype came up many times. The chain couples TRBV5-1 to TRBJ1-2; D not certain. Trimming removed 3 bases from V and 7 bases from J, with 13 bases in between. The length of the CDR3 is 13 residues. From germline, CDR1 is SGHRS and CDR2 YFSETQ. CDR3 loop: CASSSPGIPGYTF. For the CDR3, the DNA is TGCGCCAGCAGCTCCCCGGGTATCCCTGGCTACACCTTC. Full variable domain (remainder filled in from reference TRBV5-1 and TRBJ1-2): KAGVTQTPRYLIKTRGQQVTLSCSPISGHRSVSWYQQTPGQGLQFLFEYFSETQRNKGNFPGRFSGRQFSNSRSEMNVSTLELGDSALYLCASSSPGIPGYTFGSGTRLTVV.

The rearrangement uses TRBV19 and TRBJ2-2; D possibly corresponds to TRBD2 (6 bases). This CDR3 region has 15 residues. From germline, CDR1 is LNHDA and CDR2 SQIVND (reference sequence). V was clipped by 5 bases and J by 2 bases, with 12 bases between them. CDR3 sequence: CASSGGRGNTGELFF. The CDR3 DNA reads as TGTGCCAGTAGTGGCGGGCGGGGTAACACCGGGGAGCTGTTTTTT.

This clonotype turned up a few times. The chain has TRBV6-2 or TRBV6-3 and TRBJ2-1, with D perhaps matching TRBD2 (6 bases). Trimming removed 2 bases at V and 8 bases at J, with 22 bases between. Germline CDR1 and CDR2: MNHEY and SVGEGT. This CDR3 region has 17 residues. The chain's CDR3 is CASSYAEAGREVDEQFF. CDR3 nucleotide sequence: TGTGCCAGCAGTTACGCCGAAGCGGGCAGGGAGGTCGATGAGCAGTTCTTC.

The CDR3 sequence is CASRDTLDSRADTQYF. The DNA of the CDR3 is TGTGCCAGCAGGGATACCTTGGACAGTAGAGCGGATACGCAGTATTTT. The rearrangement joins TRBV6-6 to TRBJ2-3; D is possibly TRBD1 (6 bases). CDR3 length equals 16 residues. CDR1 MNHNY and CDR2 SVGAGI come from the germline V gene (reference sequence). Trimming pared 6 bases from V and 6 bases from J, leaving 22 bases between.

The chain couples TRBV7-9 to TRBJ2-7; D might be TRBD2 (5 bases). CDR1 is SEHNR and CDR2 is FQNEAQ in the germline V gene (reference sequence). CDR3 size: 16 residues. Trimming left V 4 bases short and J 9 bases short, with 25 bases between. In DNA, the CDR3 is TGTGCCAGCAGCTCACCCAAAGACGACTATACCTCGGGGCAGTACTTC. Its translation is CASSSPKDDYTSGQYF.

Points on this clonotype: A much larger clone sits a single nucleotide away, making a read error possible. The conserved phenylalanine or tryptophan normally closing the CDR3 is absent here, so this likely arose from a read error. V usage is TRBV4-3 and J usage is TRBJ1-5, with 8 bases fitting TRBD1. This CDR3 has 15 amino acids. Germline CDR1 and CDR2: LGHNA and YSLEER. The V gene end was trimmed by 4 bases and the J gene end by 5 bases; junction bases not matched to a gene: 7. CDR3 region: CASSPLQGADQPQHL. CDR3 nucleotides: TGCGCCAGCAGCCCTCTTCAGGGGGCGGATCAGCCCCAGCATCTT.

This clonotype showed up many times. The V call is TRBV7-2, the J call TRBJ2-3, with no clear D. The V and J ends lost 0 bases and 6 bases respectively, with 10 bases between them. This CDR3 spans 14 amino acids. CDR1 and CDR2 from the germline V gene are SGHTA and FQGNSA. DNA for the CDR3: TGTGCCAGCAGCTTAGCCCCGCCCCCGGATACGCAGTATTTT. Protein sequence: CASSLAPPPDTQYF.

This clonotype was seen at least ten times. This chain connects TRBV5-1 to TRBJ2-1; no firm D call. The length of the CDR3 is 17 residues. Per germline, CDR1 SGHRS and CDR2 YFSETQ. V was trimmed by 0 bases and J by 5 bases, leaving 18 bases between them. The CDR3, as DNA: TGCGCCAGCAGCTTGGATAGCACCTTCCCAGGAAACAATGAGCAGTTCTTC. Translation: CASSLDSTFPGNNEQFF.

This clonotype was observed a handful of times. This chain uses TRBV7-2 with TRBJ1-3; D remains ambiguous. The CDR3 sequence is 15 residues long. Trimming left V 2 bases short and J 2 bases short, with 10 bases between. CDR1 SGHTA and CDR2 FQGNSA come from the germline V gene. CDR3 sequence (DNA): TGTGCCAGCAGCTTAAGCCAACGCACTGGAAACACCATATATTTT. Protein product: CASSLSQRTGNTIYF.

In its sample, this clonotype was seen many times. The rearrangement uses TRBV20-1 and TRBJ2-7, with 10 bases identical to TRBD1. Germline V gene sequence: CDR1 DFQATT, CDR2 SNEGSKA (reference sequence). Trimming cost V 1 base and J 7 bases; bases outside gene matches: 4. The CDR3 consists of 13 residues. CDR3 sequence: CSARGQGAGEQYF. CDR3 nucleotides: TGCAGTGCTAGAGGACAGGGGGCGGGGGAGCAGTACTTC.

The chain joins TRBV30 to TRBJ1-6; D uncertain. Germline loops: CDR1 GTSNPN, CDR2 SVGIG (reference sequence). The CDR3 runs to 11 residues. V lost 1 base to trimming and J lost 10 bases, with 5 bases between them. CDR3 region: CAWSAGSPLHF. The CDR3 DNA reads TGTGCCTGGAGTGCCGGCTCACCCCTCCACTTT.

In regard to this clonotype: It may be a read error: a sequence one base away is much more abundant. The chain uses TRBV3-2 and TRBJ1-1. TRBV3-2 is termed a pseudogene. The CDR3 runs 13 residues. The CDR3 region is CVSSQAGNTEAFF. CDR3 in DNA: TGTGTCAGCAGCCAAGCGGGGAACACTGAAGCTTTCTTT.

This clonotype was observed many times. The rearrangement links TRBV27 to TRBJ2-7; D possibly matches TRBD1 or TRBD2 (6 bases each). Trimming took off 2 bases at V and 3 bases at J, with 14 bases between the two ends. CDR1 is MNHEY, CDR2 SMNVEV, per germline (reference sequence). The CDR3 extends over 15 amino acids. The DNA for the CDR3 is TGTGCCAGCAGTTTAAGAGGGGGGACGTACTACGAGCAGTACTTC. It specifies CASSLRGGTYYEQYF.

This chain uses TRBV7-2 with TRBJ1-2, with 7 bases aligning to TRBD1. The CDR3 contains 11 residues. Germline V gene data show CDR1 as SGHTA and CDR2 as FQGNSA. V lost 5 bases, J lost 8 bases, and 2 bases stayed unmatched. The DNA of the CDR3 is TGTGCCAGCAGCCAGGGGGGAGGCTACACCTTC. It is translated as CASSQGGGYTF.

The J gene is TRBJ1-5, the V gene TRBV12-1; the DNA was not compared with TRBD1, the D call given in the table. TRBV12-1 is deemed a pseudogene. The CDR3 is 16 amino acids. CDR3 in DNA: TGTGCCAGCAGCGAAACCCGGAGATATAGCAATCAGCCCCAGCATTTT. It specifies CASSETRRYSNQPQHF.

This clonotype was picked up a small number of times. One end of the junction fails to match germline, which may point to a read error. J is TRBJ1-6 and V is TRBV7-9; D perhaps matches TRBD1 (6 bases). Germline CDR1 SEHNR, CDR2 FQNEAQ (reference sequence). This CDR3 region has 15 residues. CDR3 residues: CASSPKDSFNSPFHF. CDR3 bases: TGTGCCAGCAGCCCAAAGGACAGCTTTAATTCACCCTTCCACTTT.

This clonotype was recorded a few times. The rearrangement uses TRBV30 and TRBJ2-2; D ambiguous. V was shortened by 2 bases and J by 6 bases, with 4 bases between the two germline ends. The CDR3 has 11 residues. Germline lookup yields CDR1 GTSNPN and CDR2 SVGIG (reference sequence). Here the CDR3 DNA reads TGTGCCTGGAGTAAACCCGGGGAGCTGTTTTTT. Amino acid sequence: CAWSKPGELFF.